These 10 T cell receptor beta chains share one sample of origin, sequenced in a study of cytomegalovirus exposure and HLA in healthy donors. Primers included in the PCR were 60 Vbeta and 13 Jbeta primers. Sequenced by immunoSEQ multiplex PCR; TCRdb stores in-frame clones only, minus some. The sample yields approximately 97,000 clones, 81% seen once. Specimen: PBMCs. These receptors came from an older woman in good health and CMV-seropositive.

This chain links TRBV11-3 with TRBJ2-3; 11 bases are shared with TRBD2. The germline V gene encodes CDR1 SGHNT and CDR2 YENEEA. The CDR3 is 16 amino acids. V lost 4 bases to trimming and J lost 2 bases; unmatched junction nucleotides: 5. CDR3 coding DNA: TGTGCCAGCAGCTCGGGGACTAGCGGTACCACAGATACGCAGTATTTT. Protein: CASSSGTSGTTDTQYF.

The chain has TRBV6-6 and TRBJ1-1; a weak D match, TRBD1 (5 bases). CDR3 length: 13 residues. CDR1 and CDR2 from the germline V gene are MNHNY and SVGAGI (reference sequence). The V gene lost 6 bases and the J gene lost 0 bases, with 8 bases spanning the gap. CDR3 residues: CASSQQVNTEAFF. DNA for the CDR3: TGTGCCAGCAGCCAACAGGTGAACACTGAAGCTTTCTTT.

The rearrangement uses TRBV6-5 and TRBJ2-5, with 13 bases identical to TRBD2. The germline gives CDR1 MNHEY, CDR2 SVGAGI. Trimming removed 6 bases from V and 1 base from J; junction bases left unmatched: 2. CDR3 length equals 15 residues. The DNA for the CDR3 is TGTGCCAGCAGGCGGACTAGCGGGGGCCAAGAGACCCAGTACTTC. It yields the protein CASRRTSGGQETQYF.

V and J are TRBV12-5 and TRBJ1-2, with D possibly matching TRBD1 (5 bases). The V gene lost 9 bases and the J gene lost 4 bases, with 21 bases spanning the gap. CDR3 length equals 15 residues. Looked up from germline, CDR1 is LGHNT and CDR2 is FRNRAP. The CDR3 nucleotides are TGTGCTAGAGATCCTCGTGGGGGGAGTGCCTATGGCTACACCTTC. This codes for CARDPRGGSAYGYTF.

By its share, this clone is medium-sized (0.01 to 0.1%). This chain links TRBV5-1 with TRBJ2-7; 11 bases align to TRBD2. Germline CDR1 reads SGHRS; CDR2 reads YFSETQ. Trimming took 6 bases from V and 6 from J; bases not matched to a gene: 8. The CDR3 loop spans 14 amino acids. CDR3 coding DNA: TGCGCCAGCACCACCACACTAGCGGGAGCCGAGCAGTACTTC. It specifies CASTTTLAGAEQYF.

This clone has just one count. The chain recombines TRBV12-5 with TRBJ1-2, with D hard to call. Between the trimmed V and J ends, which lost 2 bases and 5 bases, there was a span of 9 bases. Germline V gives CDR1 LGHNT, CDR2 FRNRAP. The CDR3 sequence is 13 residues long. The CDR3 nucleotides read TGTGCTAGTGGTTTGCTACCCTCTTATGGCTACACCTTC. Translation gives CASGLLPSYGYTF. The variable domain in full, with the rest retrieved from reference TRBV12-5 and TRBJ1-2, is DARVTQTPRHKVTEMGQEVTMRCQPILGHNTVFWYRQTMMQGLELLAYFRNRAPLDDSGMPKDRFSAEMPDATLATLKIQPSEPRDSAVYFCASGLLPSYGYTFGSGTRLTVV.

This rearrangement joins TRBV19 to TRBJ1-1; D call uncertain. Germline V CDR1 and CDR2: LNHDA, SQIVND (reference sequence). With 4 bases removed from V and 0 bases from J, the gap between germline ends came to 6 bases. CDR3 length: 13 residues. The CDR3, as DNA: TGTGCCAGTAGTAGGGAGATGAACACTGAAGCTTTCTTT. It codes for CASSREMNTEAFF.

The chain recombines TRBV21-1 with TRBJ2-2; the D call TRBD2 from the table was never checked on the DNA. TRBV21-1 is tagged as a pseudogene. The CDR3 sequence is 19 residues long. The CDR3 loop reads CASSKARVLFPRGTGELFF. CDR3 coding DNA: TGTGCCAGCAGCAAAGCGCGGGTGCTTTTCCCTCGGGGCACCGGGGAGCTGTTTTTT.

The J gene is TRBJ1-1, the V gene TRBV4-2; 7 positions agree with TRBD1. The CDR3 has 16 amino acids. Germline CDR1 reads LGHNA; CDR2 reads YNFKEQ. V shed 2 bases and J 2 bases; nucleotides not matched to a gene: 8. This CDR3 is CASSQLTGDINTEAFF. In DNA, the CDR3 is TGTGCCAGCAGCCAATTAACAGGGGATATTAACACTGAAGCTTTCTTT.

The rearrangement links TRBV29-1 to TRBJ2-3; 7 nucleotides line up with TRBD2. In germline, CDR1 is SQVTM, CDR2 ANQGSEA. The junction had 8 bases not matched to a gene; V was cut back by 8 bases and J by 0 bases. This CDR3 is 14 amino acids long. CDR3 residues: CSPVRGLSTDTQYF. In nucleotides, the CDR3 is TGCAGCCCCGTTCGGGGACTAAGCACAGATACGCAGTATTTT.